The 22 T cell receptor beta chains below all came from one sample that was sequenced in a study of cytomegalovirus exposure and HLA in healthy donors. The PCR had 60 Vbeta and 13 Jbeta primers. Measured with immunoSEQ multiplex PCR; TCRdb has only the in-frame clones, and not every one. This sample has more than 90,000 clones, with over 70% found just once. The sequenced material came from PBMCs. The receptors were gathered from a man aged 45-65 years in good health and CMV-seronegative.

This chain connects TRBV5-1 to TRBJ2-1, with a tentative D call TRBD1 (5 bases). CDR1 and CDR2 from the germline V gene are SGHRS and YFSETQ. Between the trimmed V and J ends, which lost 3 bases and 0 bases, there was a span of 10 bases. The length of the CDR3 is 15 residues. The CDR3: CASSSRQSSYNEQFF. CDR3 in DNA: TGCGCCAGCAGCTCTCGACAGAGCTCCTACAATGAGCAGTTCTTC. The full variable domain, with the rest looked up from reference TRBV5-1 and TRBJ2-1, is KAGVTQTPRYLIKTRGQQVTLSCSPISGHRSVSWYQQTPGQGLQFLFEYFSETQRNKGNFPGRFSGRQFSNSRSEMNVSTLELGDSALYLCASSSRQSSYNEQFFGPGTRLTVL.

Concerning this clone: This CDR3 is also generated by other DNA sequences in the sample. This chain connects TRBV11-2 to TRBJ1-4; D is possibly TRBD1 (5 bases). This CDR3 has 14 amino acids. Germline CDR1 and CDR2: SGHAT and FQNNGV. V was cut by 1 base and J by 6 bases, with 9 bases left in between. The CDR3 DNA reads as TGTGCCAGCAGCTTAGGAGGAGGGGATGAAAAACTGTTTTTT. Amino acids: CASSLGGGDEKLFF.

The chain couples TRBV28 to TRBJ1-5; 7 nucleotides agree with TRBD1. This CDR3 is built from 15 residues. CDR1 MDHEN and CDR2 SYDVKM come from the germline V gene. V trimming: 6 bases; J trimming: 3 bases; junction bases outside the gene matches: 8. CDR3: CASRVYGTDNQPQHF. Here the CDR3 DNA reads TGTGCCAGCAGGGTATATGGGACAGACAATCAGCCCCAGCATTTT.

The chain couples TRBV7-2 to TRBJ2-7; TRBD1 might be the D (5 bases). This CDR3 is built from 14 residues. Germline values: CDR1 SGHTA, CDR2 FQGNSA. Trimming cost V 2 bases and J 3 bases, with 11 bases left between them. CDR3 amino acids: CASSLWGQNYEQYF. CDR3 nucleotides: TGTGCCAGCAGCTTATGGGGCCAGAACTACGAGCAGTACTTC.

The table lists this clone with a count of one. The rearrangement links TRBV2 to TRBJ2-3, with D uncertain. V was trimmed by 8 bases and J by 1 base, leaving 13 bases between them. In germline, CDR1 is SNHLY, CDR2 FYNNEI. The CDR3 is made up of 14 amino acids. The CDR3: CASLVISGTDTQYF. The CDR3 nucleotides read TGTGCCAGCCTCGTTATAAGCGGCACAGATACGCAGTATTTT.

This chain joins TRBV14 and TRBJ2-2; the match to TRBD2 covers 10 bases. Germline CDR1 and CDR2: SGHDN and FVKESK. CDR3 length equals 14 residues. J was trimmed by 6 bases and V by 5 bases; bases with no gene match: 3. CDR3 residues: CASSYSGGPGELFF. Here the CDR3 DNA reads TGTGCCAGCAGCTATAGCGGGGGGCCCGGGGAGCTGTTTTTT.

This chain links TRBV23-1 with TRBJ2-4, with D perhaps matching TRBD1 (6 bases). Being an ORF, TRBV23-1 has a function that is uncertain. V was shortened by 7 bases and J by 8 bases, with 18 bases between the two germline ends. CDR3 length: 14 amino acids. CDR3 nucleotide sequence: TGCGCCAGCACGCCAGGGGCCCAGGAGGACATTCAGTACTTC. It is translated as CASTPGAQEDIQYF.

CDR3 nucleotides: TGCGCCAGTACAGGGAATTCCTACGAGCAGTACTTC. This codes for CASTGNSYEQYF. This sequence joins TRBV5-1 and TRBJ2-7; D may be TRBD1 (6 bases). Trimming removed 8 bases from V and 1 base from J, with 10 bases in between. The CDR3 length is 12 residues. Germline loops: CDR1 SGHRS, CDR2 YFSETQ.

J is TRBJ2-1 and V is TRBV7-3; 13 bases align to TRBD2. V shed 0 bases and J 7 bases; nucleotides not matched to a gene: 3. Germline V gene lookup returns CDR1 SGHTA and CDR2 FQGTGA. The CDR3 runs to 16 residues. As DNA, the CDR3 is TGTGCCAGCAGCTTAACGGTGACTAGCGGGAGGAATGAGCAGTTCTTC. Translating it yields CASSLTVTSGRNEQFF.

The chain recombines TRBV15 with TRBJ1-5; 9 bases align to TRBD1. Germline lookup yields CDR1 LNHNV and CDR2 YYDKDF (reference sequence). The trim removed 0 bases at V and 8 bases at J, leaving 8 bases unmatched. This CDR3 is 16 amino acids long. In DNA form, the CDR3 reads TGTGCCACCAGCAGAGACAGAACAGGGGGCGGAGAGCCCCAGCATTTT. Translating gives CATSRDRTGGGEPQHF.

The chain combines TRBV6-1 with TRBJ1-5; 7 nucleotides match TRBD1. The germline CDR1 and CDR2 sequences are MNHNS and SASEGT. This CDR3 is built from 13 residues. With V trimmed by 8 bases and J by 6 bases, 7 bases remained unmatched. CDR3 in DNA: TGTGCCAGCCACCGGCAGGGGGGTCAGCCCCAGCATTTT. Translated: CASHRQGGQPQHF.

The chain employs TRBV5-1 and TRBJ2-7; 8 bases match TRBD2. Trimming removed 6 bases from V and 0 bases from J; junction bases left unmatched: 5. The CDR3 spans 14 residues. CDR1 is SGHRS and CDR2 is YFSETQ in the germline V gene. This chain's CDR3 is CASKFGTSSYEQYF. The CDR3 DNA reads as TGCGCCAGCAAGTTCGGGACTAGCTCCTACGAGCAGTACTTC.

This clone occurred a few times. The chain couples TRBV28 to TRBJ2-3; TRBD1 matches at 9 bases. Germline trimming cut 6 bases from V and 2 bases from J; bases unmatched to any gene: 6. This CDR3 is 15 amino acids long. Germline V gene sequence: CDR1 MDHEN, CDR2 SYDVKM. The CDR3 sequence: CASSVNRGPTDTQYF. The CDR3 coding sequence is TGTGCCAGCAGCGTCAACAGGGGGCCCACAGATACGCAGTATTTT.

The rearrangement joins TRBV28 to TRBJ2-4, with a possible D match to TRBD1 (6 bases). Trimming left V 5 bases short and J 2 bases short, with 10 bases between. The CDR3 covers 14 residues. The V gene's germline CDR1 is MDHEN and CDR2 SYDVKM. CDR3 bases: TGTGCCAGCAGTGGGGGCCTTACCAAAAACATTCAGTACTTC. It encodes CASSGGLTKNIQYF.

In this sample, this clone turned up a few times. The chain has TRBV6-6 and TRBJ2-1; maybe TRBD1 (6 bases). Trimming took off 0 bases at V and 10 bases at J, with 16 bases between the two ends. Germline CDR1 and CDR2: MNHNY and SVGAGI (reference sequence). CDR3 length: 15 residues. The CDR3 DNA reads as TGTGCCAGCAGTTACTCGCTGGCAGGGGATAGCGAGCAGTTCTTC. The encoded protein is CASSYSLAGDSEQFF.

This clone was found once. The chain employs TRBV30 and TRBJ2-4, with a weak D call TRBD1 (8 bases). Per germline, CDR1 GTSNPN and CDR2 SVGIG (reference sequence). V lost 1 base and J lost 2, with 15 bases in between. This CDR3 has 16 residues. Here the CDR3 reads CAWSDYRGGSKNIQYF. Here the CDR3 DNA reads TGTGCCTGGAGTGATTACAGGGGGGGGTCCAAAAACATTCAGTACTTC.

A few counts support this clone. The gene calls are TRBV27 and TRBJ2-7; D is perhaps TRBD1 (5 bases). The CDR3 runs 14 residues. The V and J ends lost 9 bases and 0 bases respectively, with 15 bases between them. Germline assignment: CDR1 MNHEY and CDR2 SMNVEV (reference sequence). CDR3 nucleotides: TGTGCCAGTTGGGGCCAGGCGAGCTCCTACGAGCAGTACTTC. Protein product: CASWGQASSYEQYF.

J is TRBJ2-7 and V is TRBV15; 11 bases map to TRBD2. Trimming took 1 base from V and 2 from J; bases not matched to a gene: 1. The CDR3 totals 15 residues. The germline V gene has CDR1 LNHNV and CDR2 YYDKDF (reference sequence). In DNA form, the CDR3 reads TGTGCCACCAGCAGAGGTAGCGGGAGGGCCTACGAGCAGTACTTC. This codes for CATSRGSGRAYEQYF.

The chain uses TRBV30 and TRBJ2-5, with D perhaps TRBD2 (6 bases). V was trimmed by 4 bases and J by 4 bases, leaving 13 bases between them. The length of the CDR3 is 13 residues. Germline-derived CDR1 and CDR2 are GTSNPN and SVGIG (reference sequence). The CDR3 nucleotides are TGTGCCTGGACCCGGGACTGGAGAGAGACCCAGTACTTC. Residues: CAWTRDWRETQYF.

This clone was observed a single time. CDR3: CAIWKEGTKQYF. The CDR3 DNA reads TGTGCAATCTGGAAGGAGGGCACAAAGCAGTACTTC. The chain recombines TRBV6-6 with TRBJ2-7, with TRBD2 as a possible D gene (6 bases). This CDR3 is built from 12 residues. Germline V gene sequence: CDR1 MNHNY, CDR2 SVGAGI (reference sequence).

The CDR3: CASRTGTNNSPLHF. For the CDR3, the DNA is TGTGCCAGCAGGACCGGGACAAATAATTCACCCCTCCACTTT. This chain connects TRBV6-5 to TRBJ1-6; D may be TRBD1 (6 bases). CDR3 length: 14 amino acids. Between the trimmed V and J ends, which lost 6 bases and 5 bases, there was a span of 11 bases. The germline V gene encodes CDR1 MNHEY and CDR2 SVGAGI.

The rearrangement links TRBV6-5 to TRBJ1-1; TRBD1 aligns across 8 bases. The V segment lost 10 bases and the J segment 5 bases; nucleotides outside the gene matches: 9. The CDR3 is 13 amino acids. Germline CDR1 MNHEY, CDR2 SVGAGI. CDR3 nucleotides: TGTGCCACAGGGGGCGGGGGTAGGACTGAAGCTTTCTTT. It translates to CATGGGGRTEAFF.